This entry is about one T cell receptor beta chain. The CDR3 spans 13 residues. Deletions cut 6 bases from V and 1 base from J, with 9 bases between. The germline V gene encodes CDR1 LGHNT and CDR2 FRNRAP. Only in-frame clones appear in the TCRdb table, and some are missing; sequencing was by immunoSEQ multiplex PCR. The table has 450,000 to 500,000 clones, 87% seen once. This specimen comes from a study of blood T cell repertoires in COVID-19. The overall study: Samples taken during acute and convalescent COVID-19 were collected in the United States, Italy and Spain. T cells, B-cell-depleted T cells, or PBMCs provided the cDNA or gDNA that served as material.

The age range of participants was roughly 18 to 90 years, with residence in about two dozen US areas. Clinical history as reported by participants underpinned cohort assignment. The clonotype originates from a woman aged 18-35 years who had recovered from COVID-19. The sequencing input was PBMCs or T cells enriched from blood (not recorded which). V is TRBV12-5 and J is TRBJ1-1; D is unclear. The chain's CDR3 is CASGLDSNTEAFF. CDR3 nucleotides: TGTGCTAGTGGCCTAGATTCGAACACTGAAGCTTTCTTT.